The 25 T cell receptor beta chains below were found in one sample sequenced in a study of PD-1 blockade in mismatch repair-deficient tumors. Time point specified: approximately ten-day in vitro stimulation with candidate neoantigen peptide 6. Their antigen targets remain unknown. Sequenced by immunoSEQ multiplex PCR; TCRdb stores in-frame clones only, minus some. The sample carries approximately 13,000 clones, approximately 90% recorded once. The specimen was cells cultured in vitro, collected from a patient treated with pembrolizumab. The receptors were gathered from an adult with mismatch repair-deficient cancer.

CDR3 region: CASRPGGAPDTQYF. CDR3 DNA: TGTGCCAGCAGGCCCGGCGGGGCCCCAGATACGCAGTATTTT. The chain joins TRBV6-6 to TRBJ2-3; maybe TRBD2 (6 bases). Per germline, CDR1 MNHNY and CDR2 SVGAGI (reference sequence). Trimming removed 6 bases from V and 4 bases from J, with 14 bases in between. This CDR3 is 14 amino acids long.

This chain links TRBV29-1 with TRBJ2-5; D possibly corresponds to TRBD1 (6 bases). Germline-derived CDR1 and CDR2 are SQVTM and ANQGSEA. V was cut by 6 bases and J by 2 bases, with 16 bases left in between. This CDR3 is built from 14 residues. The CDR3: CSVTGPSSQETQYF. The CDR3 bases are TGCAGCGTAACAGGGCCCTCCTCACAAGAGACCCAGTACTTC.

DNA for the CDR3: TGTGCCAGCAGCTTATCGGTTAGCGGGAGCAACAATGAGCAGTTCTTC. Translated, it gives CASSLSVSGSNNEQFF. J is TRBJ2-1 and V is TRBV7-3, with 9 positions matching TRBD2. The CDR3 extends over 16 amino acids. Unmatched junction bases numbered 7, after V lost 2 bases and J lost 5 bases. In germline, CDR1 is SGHTA, CDR2 FQGTGA.

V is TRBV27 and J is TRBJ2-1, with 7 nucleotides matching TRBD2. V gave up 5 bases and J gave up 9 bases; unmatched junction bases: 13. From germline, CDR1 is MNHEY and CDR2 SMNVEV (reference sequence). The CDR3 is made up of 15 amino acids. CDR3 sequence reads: CASSLRLARLPEQFF. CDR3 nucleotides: TGTGCCAGCAGTCTCCGACTAGCTCGGCTGCCTGAGCAGTTCTTC.

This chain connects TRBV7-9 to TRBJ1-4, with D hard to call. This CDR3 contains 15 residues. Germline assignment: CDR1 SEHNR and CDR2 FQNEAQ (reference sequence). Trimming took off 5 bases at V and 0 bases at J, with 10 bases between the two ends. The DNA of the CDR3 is TGTGCCAGCAGCATATCCTCCGCAACTAATGAAAAACTGTTTTTT. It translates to CASSISSATNEKLFF.

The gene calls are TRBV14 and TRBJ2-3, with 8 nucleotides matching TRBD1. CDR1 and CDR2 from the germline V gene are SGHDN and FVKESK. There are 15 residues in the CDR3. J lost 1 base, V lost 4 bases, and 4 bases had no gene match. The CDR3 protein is CASSPDRGRTDTQYF. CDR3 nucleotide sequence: TGTGCCAGCAGCCCAGACAGGGGACGCACAGATACGCAGTATTTT.

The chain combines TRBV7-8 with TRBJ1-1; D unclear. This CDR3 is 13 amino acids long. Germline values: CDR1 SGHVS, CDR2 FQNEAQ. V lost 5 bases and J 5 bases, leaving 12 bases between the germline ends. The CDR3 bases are TGTGCCAGCAGCCTGGACCGGGCGACTGAAGCTTTCTTT. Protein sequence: CASSLDRATEAFF. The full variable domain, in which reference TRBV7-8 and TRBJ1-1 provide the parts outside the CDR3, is GAGVSQSPRYKVAKRGQDVALRCDPISGHVSLFWYQQALGQGPEFLTYFQNEAQLDKSGLPSDRFFAERPEGSVSTLKIQRTQQEDSAVYLCASSLDRATEAFFGQGTRLTVV.

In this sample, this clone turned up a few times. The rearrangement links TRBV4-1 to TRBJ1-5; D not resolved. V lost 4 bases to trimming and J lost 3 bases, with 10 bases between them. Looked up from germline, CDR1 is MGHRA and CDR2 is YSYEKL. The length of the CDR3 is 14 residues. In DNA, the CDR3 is TGCGCCAGCAGCCCACTCGGGGTCAATCAGCCCCAGCATTTT. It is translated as CASSPLGVNQPQHF.

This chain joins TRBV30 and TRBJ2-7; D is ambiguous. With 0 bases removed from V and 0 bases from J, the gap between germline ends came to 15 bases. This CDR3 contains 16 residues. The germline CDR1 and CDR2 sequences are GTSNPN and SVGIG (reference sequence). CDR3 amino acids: CAWSVYSPVISYEQYF. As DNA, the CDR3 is TGTGCCTGGAGTGTCTACAGCCCGGTAATCTCCTACGAGCAGTACTTC.

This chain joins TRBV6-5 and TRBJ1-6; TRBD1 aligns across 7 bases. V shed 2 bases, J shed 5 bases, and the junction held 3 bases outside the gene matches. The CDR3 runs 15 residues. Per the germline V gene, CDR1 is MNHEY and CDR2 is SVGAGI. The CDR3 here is CASSYTQGNNSPLHF. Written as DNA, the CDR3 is TGTGCCAGCAGTTACACACAGGGGAATAATTCACCCCTCCACTTT.

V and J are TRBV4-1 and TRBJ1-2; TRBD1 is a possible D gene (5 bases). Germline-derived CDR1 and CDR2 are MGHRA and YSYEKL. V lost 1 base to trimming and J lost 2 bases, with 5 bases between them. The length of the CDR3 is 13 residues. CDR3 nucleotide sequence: TGCGCCAGCAGCCAAGGGGACAACTATGGCTACACCTTC. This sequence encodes CASSQGDNYGYTF.

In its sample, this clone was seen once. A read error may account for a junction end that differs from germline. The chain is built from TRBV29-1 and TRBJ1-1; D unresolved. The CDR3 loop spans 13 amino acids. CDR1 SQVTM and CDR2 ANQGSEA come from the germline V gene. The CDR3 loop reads CSGEGAMNTEAFF. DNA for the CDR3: TGCAGCGGTGAAGGTGCAATGAACACTGAAGCTTTCTTT.

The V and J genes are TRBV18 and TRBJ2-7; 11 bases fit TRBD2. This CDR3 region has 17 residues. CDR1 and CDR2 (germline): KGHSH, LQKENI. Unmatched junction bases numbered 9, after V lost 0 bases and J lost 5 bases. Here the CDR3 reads CASSPPIGLAGGNEQYF. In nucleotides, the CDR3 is TGTGCCAGCTCACCACCAATAGGGCTAGCGGGAGGAAACGAGCAGTACTTC.

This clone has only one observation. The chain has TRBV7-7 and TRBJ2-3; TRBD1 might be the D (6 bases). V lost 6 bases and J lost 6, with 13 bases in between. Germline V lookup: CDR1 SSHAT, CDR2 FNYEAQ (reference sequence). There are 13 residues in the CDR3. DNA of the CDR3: TGTGCCAGCAGGGCGGACAGAGGGGATACGCAGTATTTT. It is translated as CASRADRGDTQYF.

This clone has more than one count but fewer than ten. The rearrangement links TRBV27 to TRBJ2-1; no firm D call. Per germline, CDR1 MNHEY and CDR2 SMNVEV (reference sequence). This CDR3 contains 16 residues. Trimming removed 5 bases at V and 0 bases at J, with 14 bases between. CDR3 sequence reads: CASSRAAKSSYNEQFF. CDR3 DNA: TGTGCCAGCAGTAGGGCAGCGAAAAGCTCCTACAATGAGCAGTTCTTC.

The CDR3 protein is CASRRSSYEQYF. The DNA for the CDR3 is TGTGCCAGTAGACGGAGCTCCTACGAGCAGTACTTC. The V and J genes are TRBV28 and TRBJ2-7; D is unresolved. Trimming cost V 9 bases and J 0 bases, with 9 bases left between them. The CDR3 has 12 residues. Germline values: CDR1 MDHEN, CDR2 SYDVKM.

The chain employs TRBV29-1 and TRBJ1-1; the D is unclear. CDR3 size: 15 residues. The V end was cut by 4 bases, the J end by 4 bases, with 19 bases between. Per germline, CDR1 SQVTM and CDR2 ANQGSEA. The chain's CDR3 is CSVGVAGPVGTEAFF. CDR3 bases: TGCAGCGTTGGGGTGGCAGGACCGGTAGGCACTGAAGCTTTCTTT.

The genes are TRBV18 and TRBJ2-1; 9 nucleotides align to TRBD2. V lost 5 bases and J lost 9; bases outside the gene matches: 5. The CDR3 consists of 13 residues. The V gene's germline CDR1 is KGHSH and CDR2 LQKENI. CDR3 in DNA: TGTGCCAGCTCAGAAGCGGGAGGAGGTGAGCAGTTCTTC. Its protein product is CASSEAGGGEQFF.

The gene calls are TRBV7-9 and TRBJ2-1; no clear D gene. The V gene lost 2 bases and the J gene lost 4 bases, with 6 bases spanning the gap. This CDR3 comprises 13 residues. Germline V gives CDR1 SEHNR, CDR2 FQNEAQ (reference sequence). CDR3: CASSLTQYNEQFF. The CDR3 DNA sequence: TGTGCCAGCAGCTTAACTCAGTACAATGAGCAGTTCTTC. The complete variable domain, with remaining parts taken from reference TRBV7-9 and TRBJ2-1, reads DTGVSQNPRHKITKRGQNVTFRCDPISEHNRLYWYRQTLGQGPEFLTYFQNEAQLEKSRLLSDRFSAERPKGSFSTLEIQRTEQGDSAMYLCASSLTQYNEQFFGPGTRLTVL.

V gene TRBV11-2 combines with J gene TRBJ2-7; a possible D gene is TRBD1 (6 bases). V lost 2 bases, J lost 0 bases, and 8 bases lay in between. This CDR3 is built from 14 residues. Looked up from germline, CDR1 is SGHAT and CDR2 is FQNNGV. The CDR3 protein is CASSLTGSSYEQYF. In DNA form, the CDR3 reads TGTGCCAGCAGCTTAACAGGGTCCTCCTACGAGCAGTACTTC.

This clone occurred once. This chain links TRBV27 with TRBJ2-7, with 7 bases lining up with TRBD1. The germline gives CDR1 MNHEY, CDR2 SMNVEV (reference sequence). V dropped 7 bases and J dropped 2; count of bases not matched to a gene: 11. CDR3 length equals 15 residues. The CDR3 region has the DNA TGTGCCAGCAAACTCCGACAGGGAAGCACCTACGAGCAGTACTTC. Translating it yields CASKLRQGSTYEQYF.

CDR3 coding DNA: TGTGCCAGCGGCTCGGGATTTTACGAGCAGTACTTC. As protein: CASGSGFYEQYF. The rearrangement uses TRBV27 and TRBJ2-7, with D maybe TRBD2 (5 bases). Trimming removed 8 bases from V and 4 bases from J, with 12 bases in between. The germline gives CDR1 MNHEY, CDR2 SMNVEV (reference sequence). The CDR3 contains 12 residues.

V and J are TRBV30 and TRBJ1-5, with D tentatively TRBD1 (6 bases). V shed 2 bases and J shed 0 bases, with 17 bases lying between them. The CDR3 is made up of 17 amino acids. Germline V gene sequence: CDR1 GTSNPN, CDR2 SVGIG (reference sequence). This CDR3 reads CAWSSSLTGYSNQPQHF. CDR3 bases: TGTGCCTGGAGTTCCTCCCTTACAGGGTATAGCAATCAGCCCCAGCATTTT.

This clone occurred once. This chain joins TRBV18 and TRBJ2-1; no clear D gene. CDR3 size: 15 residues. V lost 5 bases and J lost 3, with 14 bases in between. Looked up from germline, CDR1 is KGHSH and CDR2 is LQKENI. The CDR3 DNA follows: TGTGCCAGCTCAGCCGACCCCCGCCTCTACAATGAGCAGTTCTTC. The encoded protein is CASSADPRLYNEQFF.

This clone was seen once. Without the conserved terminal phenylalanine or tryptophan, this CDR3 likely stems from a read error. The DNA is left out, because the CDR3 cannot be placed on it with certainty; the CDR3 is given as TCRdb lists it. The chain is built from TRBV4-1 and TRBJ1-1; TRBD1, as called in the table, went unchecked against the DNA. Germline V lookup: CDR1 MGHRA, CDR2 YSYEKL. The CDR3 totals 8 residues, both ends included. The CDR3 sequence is CASGMGSQ.